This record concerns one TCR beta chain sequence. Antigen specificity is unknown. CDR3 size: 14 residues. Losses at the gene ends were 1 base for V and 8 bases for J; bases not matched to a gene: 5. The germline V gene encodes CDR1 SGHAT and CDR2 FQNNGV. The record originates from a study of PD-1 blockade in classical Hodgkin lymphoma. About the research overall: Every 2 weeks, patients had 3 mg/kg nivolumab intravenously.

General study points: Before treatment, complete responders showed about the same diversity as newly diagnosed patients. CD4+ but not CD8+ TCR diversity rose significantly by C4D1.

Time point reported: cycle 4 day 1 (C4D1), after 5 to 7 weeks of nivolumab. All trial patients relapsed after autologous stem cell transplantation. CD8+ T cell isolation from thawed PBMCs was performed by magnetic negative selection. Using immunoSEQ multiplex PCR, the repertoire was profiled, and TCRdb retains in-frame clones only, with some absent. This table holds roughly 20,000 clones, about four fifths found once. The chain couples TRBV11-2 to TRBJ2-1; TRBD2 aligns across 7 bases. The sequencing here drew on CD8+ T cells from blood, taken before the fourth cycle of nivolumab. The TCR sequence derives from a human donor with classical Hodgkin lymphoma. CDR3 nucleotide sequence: TGTGCCAGCAGCTTAGGAGCGGGGATCGATGAGCAGTTCTTC. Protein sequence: CASSLGAGIDEQFF. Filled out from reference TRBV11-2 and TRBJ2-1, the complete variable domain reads EAGVAQSPRYKIIEKRQSVAFWCNPISGHATLYWYQQILGQGPKLLIQFQNNGVVDDSQLPKDRFSAERLKGVDSTLKIQPAKLEDSAVYLCASSLGAGIDEQFFGPGTRLTVL.